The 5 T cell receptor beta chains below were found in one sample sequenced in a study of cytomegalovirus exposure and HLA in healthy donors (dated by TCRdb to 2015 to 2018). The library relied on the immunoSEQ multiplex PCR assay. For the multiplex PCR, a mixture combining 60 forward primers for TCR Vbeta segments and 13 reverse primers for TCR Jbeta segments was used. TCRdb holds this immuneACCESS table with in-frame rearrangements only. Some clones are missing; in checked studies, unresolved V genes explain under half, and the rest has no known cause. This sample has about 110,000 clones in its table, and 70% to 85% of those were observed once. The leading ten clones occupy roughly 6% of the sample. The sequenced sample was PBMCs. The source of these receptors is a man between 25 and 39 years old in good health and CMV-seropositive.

The chain's CDR3 is CAWTDKGGGYTF. The DNA of the CDR3 is TGTGCCTGGACGGATAAGGGAGGTGGCTACACCTTC. This chain joins TRBV30 and TRBJ1-2; D uncertain. V lost 4 bases and J 7 bases, leaving 13 bases between the germline ends. Germline CDR1 GTSNPN, CDR2 SVGIG (reference sequence). The CDR3 loop spans 12 amino acids.

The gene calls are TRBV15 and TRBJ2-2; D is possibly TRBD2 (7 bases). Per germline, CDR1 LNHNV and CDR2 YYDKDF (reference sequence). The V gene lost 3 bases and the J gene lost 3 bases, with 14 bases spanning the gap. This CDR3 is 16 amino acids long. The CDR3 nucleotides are TGTGCCACCAGCAGGGGGGGAGGGGGAGACACCGGGGAGCTGTTTTTT. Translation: CATSRGGGGDTGELFF.

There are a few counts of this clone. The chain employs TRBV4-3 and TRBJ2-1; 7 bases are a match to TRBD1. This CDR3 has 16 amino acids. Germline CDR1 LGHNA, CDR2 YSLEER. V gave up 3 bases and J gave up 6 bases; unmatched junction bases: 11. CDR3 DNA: TGCGCCAGCAGCCAGCGACTCTCCGGGACAGTCAATGAGCAGTTCTTC. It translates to CASSQRLSGTVNEQFF.

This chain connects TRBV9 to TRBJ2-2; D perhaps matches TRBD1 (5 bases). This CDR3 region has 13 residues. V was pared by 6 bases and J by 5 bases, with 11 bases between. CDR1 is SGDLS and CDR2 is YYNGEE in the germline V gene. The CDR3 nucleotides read TGTGCCAGCACACTGGCAGGGACCGGGGAGCTGTTTTTT. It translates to CASTLAGTGELFF.

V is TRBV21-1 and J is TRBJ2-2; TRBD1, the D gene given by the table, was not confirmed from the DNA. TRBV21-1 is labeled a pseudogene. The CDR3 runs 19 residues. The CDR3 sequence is CASSKVASGGGKDTGELFF. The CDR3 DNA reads TGTGCCAGCAGCAAAGTAGCTTCAGGGGGCGGTAAGGACACCGGGGAGCTGTTTTTT.